A selection of T cell receptor beta chains follows, all from one sample in a study of blood T cells in healthy people across ages. In TCRdb, the 5' RACE reads were re-called with MiXCR into one record per CDR3 protein. The sample records some 370,000 distinct CDR3 sequences, about half being singletons. The sequenced material came from blood. The receptors come from a man aged 55-75 years in good health. Both conserved end residues are part of each CDR3. The D gene is left open where the match is weak. Only some rows state a clone size, as once, few, many or a class for expanded clones.

V	D	size	J	DNA	CDR3
TRBV10-3	TRBD1	NA	TRBJ2-1	TGTGCCATCAGGGGGGCAGGGGGCAATGAGCAGTTCTTC	CAIRGAGGNEQFF
TRBV11-2	TRBD1	NA	TRBJ2-5	TGTGCCAGCAGCTTACAGGACAGGGGTCCCCAGTACTTC	CASSLQDRGPQYF
TRBV27	TRBD1	few	TRBJ2-7	TGTGCCAGCACCCCGGGGGACAGGATTTCCTACGAGCAGTACTTC	CASTPGDRISYEQYF
TRBV7-8	NA	NA	TRBJ2-2	TGTGCCAGCAGCTCCAGGGTTGGGGGCACCGGGGAGCTGTTTTTT	CASSSRVGGTGELFF
TRBV12-3/TRBV12-4	TRBD2	NA	TRBJ2-3	TGTGCCAGCAGTGGATCTAGCGGGAGAGCAGATACGCAGTATTTT	CASSGSSGRADTQYF
TRBV27	TRBD2	few	TRBJ2-4	TGTGCCAGCAGCCCCTCGGGGGGAAGGAACATTCAGTACTTC	CASSPSGGRNIQYF
TRBV28	TRBD1	NA	TRBJ2-1	TGTGCCAGCAGTTTGGACAGGGTCGGTGAGCAGTTCTTC	CASSLDRVGEQFF
TRBV28	NA	NA	TRBJ2-6	TGTGCCGGCAAGGAGGGTACCTACTCTGGGGCCAACGTCCTGACTTTC	CAGKEGTYSGANVLTF
TRBV14	NA	NA	TRBJ2-4	TGTGCCAGCAGCCAAGCGGGATTGAACATTCAGTACTTC	CASSQAGLNIQYF
TRBV18	TRBD1	few	TRBJ2-6	TGTGCCAGCTCAGGGACAGCTGGGGCCAACGTCCTGACTTTC	CASSGTAGANVLTF
TRBV13	TRBD1	few	TRBJ1-6	TGTGCCAGCAGTCACAGGGGAGGTAATTCACCCCTCCACTTT	CASSHRGGNSPLHF
TRBV28	TRBD2	NA	TRBJ2-7	TGTGCCAGCAATCCGGCGGGAGGCTCCTACGAGCAGTACTTC	CASNPAGGSYEQYF
TRBV27	NA	many	TRBJ2-2	TGTGCCAGCAGTTTCAACACCGGGGAGCTGTTTTTT	CASSFNTGELFF
TRBV7-2	TRBD2	many	TRBJ2-3	TGTGCCAGCACCCTCCAAAGCGCGGGAGGACTAGATACGCAGTATTTT	CASTLQSAGGLDTQYF
TRBV9	NA	NA	TRBJ2-1	TGTGCCAGCAGCGTAGGGATAGTCTACAATGAGCAGTTCTTC	CASSVGIVYNEQFF
TRBV21-1	NA	NA	TRBJ2-1	TGTGCCAGCAGCAAATTAGGGACTAGGTGCGACAATGAGCAGTTCTTC	CASSKLGTRCDNEQFF
TRBV28	NA	NA	TRBJ2-7	TGTGCCAGCAGACCTACAGGGAACTCCTACGAGCAGTACTTC	CASRPTGNSYEQYF
TRBV2	NA	NA	TRBJ2-5	TGTGCCAGCAGTGGGGGGTCCATACAAGAGACCCAGTACTTC	CASSGGSIQETQYF
TRBV7-2	TRBD2	NA	TRBJ2-7	TGTGCCAGCAGCGGGGCGGGAGGGGCTAGTTACGAGCAGTACTTC	CASSGAGGASYEQYF
TRBV6-6	NA	NA	TRBJ2-5	TGTGCCAGCAGTTACGACCGGTGGACCCAGTACTTC	CASSYDRWTQYF
TRBV28	TRBD2	NA	TRBJ2-3	TGTGCCAGCAGGGCCCTAGCGGGGCAAAATACGCAGTATTTT	CASRALAGQNTQYF
TRBV12-3/TRBV12-4	TRBD1	NA	TRBJ2-3	TGTGCCAGCAGACCGGGACAGGGGGCAGATACGCAGAATTTT	CASRPGQGADTQNF
TRBV28	NA	few	TRBJ1-2	TGTGCCAGCAGTTCCGGACCCGGTGGTCGTGGCTACACCTTC	CASSSGPGGRGYTF
TRBV25-1	TRBD2	NA	TRBJ2-3	TGTGCCAGCAGTGAGTATAGCGGGAGGCCTGGAGATACGCAGTATTTT	CASSEYSGRPGDTQYF
TRBV5-5	TRBD1	few	TRBJ2-7	TGTGCCAGCAGCTCTCTTCCGGGACAGGGGGCGCACGAGCAGTACTTC	CASSSLPGQGAHEQYF
TRBV7-9	TRBD1	few	TRBJ2-5	TGTGCCAGCAGCTCTTCCGGGACAGCGGTACAGACCCAGTACTTC	CASSSSGTAVQTQYF
TRBV28	TRBD2	few	TRBJ2-5	TGTGCCAGCAGTTTATTTCAACTAGCGGGGGCCCAAGAGACCCAGTACTTC	CASSLFQLAGAQETQYF
TRBV7-2	NA	NA	TRBJ2-7	TGTGCCAGCAGCTTAGGGAGGTTGAGGGAGCAGTACTTC	CASSLGRLREQYF
TRBV6-1	NA	NA	TRBJ2-3	TGTGCCAGCAGTGAAGAAGGGCTGACGGCCACAGATACGCAGTATTTT	CASSEEGLTATDTQYF
TRBV20-1	NA	few	TRBJ2-7	TGCAGTGCTAGAGACCCCAAGGGGCTTTACGAGCAGTACTTC	CSARDPKGLYEQYF
TRBV19	NA	once	TRBJ2-1	TGTGCCAGTAGTAGTTCTTTGGGGGATGAGCAGTTCTTC	CASSSSLGDEQFF
TRBV6-5	NA	NA	TRBJ1-2	TGTGCCAGCAGTTACTCGAAGGCTAAGGGTGGCTACACCTTC	CASSYSKAKGGYTF
TRBV21-1	NA	NA	TRBJ2-5	TGTGCCAGCAGTACCACGCTTCGAAGCGGGAAGCAGACCCAGTACTTC	CASSTTLRSGKQTQYF
TRBV5-6	TRBD2	NA	TRBJ2-1	TGTGCCAGCAGCCTTGACCTAGCGGGAGGGCAGGCCTACAATGAGCAGTTCTTC	CASSLDLAGGQAYNEQFF
TRBV20-1	TRBD2	NA	TRBJ2-5	TGCAGTGCTAGACCCTCTAGGACTAGCGGACAAGAGACCCAGTACTTC	CSARPSRTSGQETQYF
TRBV12-3/TRBV12-4	TRBD2	NA	TRBJ2-7	TGTGCCAGCGGGGGAGGGCGGCGGGGAACCTACGAGCAGTACTTC	CASGGGRRGTYEQYF
TRBV12-3/TRBV12-4	NA	few	TRBJ2-7	TGTGCCAGCAGGCGGGGGCTGCGGGGGAACGAGCAGTACTTC	CASRRGLRGNEQYF
TRBV28	TRBD2	NA	TRBJ2-3	TGTGCCAGCACCCCGGGGGGGAGGGATACGCAGTATTTT	CASTPGGRDTQYF
TRBV11-2	NA	many	TRBJ2-1	TGTGCCAGCAGCGTGAGGAGAGACAATGAGCAGTTCTTC	CASSVRRDNEQFF
TRBV5-6	NA	NA	TRBJ1-2	TGTGCCAGCAGCCCTGGCCGTACTAACTATGGCTACACCTTC	CASSPGRTNYGYTF
TRBV27	NA	NA	TRBJ1-1	TGTGCCAGCAGTCGGTACAAAGAGTTGAACACTGAAGCTTTCTTT	CASSRYKELNTEAFF
TRBV12-3/TRBV12-4	TRBD1	few	TRBJ1-6	TGTGCCAGCAGCCCCGACAGGGGACCCCTCCACTTT	CASSPDRGPLHF
TRBV20-1	TRBD2	few	TRBJ2-1	TGCAGTGCTAGAGGCACTAGCGGGAGGGGTGAGCAGTTCTTC	CSARGTSGRGEQFF
TRBV6-1	TRBD2	NA	TRBJ2-3	TGTGCCAGCAGACAAAGCGTCGGGGCTAGCGGGAGGATTGAGGCAGATACGCAGTATTTT	CASRQSVGASGRIEADTQYF
TRBV7-9	TRBD1	NA	TRBJ2-3	TGTGCCAGCAGTCTTGGGGGACAGGGTGCAGATACGCAGTATTTT	CASSLGGQGADTQYF
TRBV6-2/TRBV6-3	TRBD1	NA	TRBJ1-2	TGTGCCAGCAGTTCCCCGACAGGGGACCCTAACTATGGCTACACCTTC	CASSSPTGDPNYGYTF
TRBV20-1	TRBD2	NA	TRBJ2-3	TGCAGTGCCTTACTAGCGGGGGGCCGAGGAGATACGCAGTATTTT	CSALLAGGRGDTQYF
TRBV20-1	NA	NA	TRBJ2-3	TGCAGTGCTATACAGGGAGGGCCTAGCACAGATACGCAGTATTTT	CSAIQGGPSTDTQYF
TRBV6-6	NA	NA	TRBJ2-7	TGTGCCAGCACGAAACAGGGCCCGGGCGAGCAGTACTTC	CASTKQGPGEQYF
TRBV7-9	NA	NA	TRBJ2-1	TGTGCCAGCAGCTTAGTCGGCGAGCAGTTCTTC	CASSLVGEQFF
TRBV6-5	NA	few	TRBJ2-1	TGTGCCAGCAGGCAGGGAGGGCAGGGGAATGAGCAGTTCTTC	CASRQGGQGNEQFF
TRBV20-1	NA	NA	TRBJ2-5	TGCAGTGCTAGACAGGGTTTAGAGACCCAGTACTTC	CSARQGLETQYF
TRBV27	NA	NA	TRBJ2-3	TGTGCCAGCAGTTTACGGCCTCGTGATCTACTAAGGGGCACAGATACGCAGTATTTT	CASSLRPRDLLRGTDTQYF
TRBV7-2	NA	NA	TRBJ2-6	TGTGCCAGCAGTTCCGGGCCATATTCTGGGGCCAACGTCCTGACTTTC	CASSSGPYSGANVLTF
TRBV7-6	TRBD1	NA	TRBJ2-7	TGTGCCAGCAGCCAACGGGACAGGGGGTCAAGTTGGTACTTC	CASSQRDRGSSWYF
TRBV7-2	NA	NA	TRBJ1-2	TGTGCCAGCAGCCTAGGGCAGGGCAGGGGCTATGGCTACACCTTC	CASSLGQGRGYGYTF
TRBV28	NA	NA	TRBJ2-6	TGTGCCAGCAGTTTCACAGGGCCCGGGGCCAACGTCCTGACTTTC	CASSFTGPGANVLTF
TRBV5-1	TRBD2	NA	TRBJ2-3	TGCGCCAGCAGCTTGACGGGGGGGTCGTCGGATACGCAGTATTTT	CASSLTGGSSDTQYF
TRBV13	TRBD2	NA	TRBJ2-3	TGTGCCAGCAGCTCGCTCTCGGTTGGACTAGCGGGAGCAGATACGCAGTATTTT	CASSSLSVGLAGADTQYF
TRBV11-2	NA	NA	TRBJ2-1	TGTGCCAGCAGCTTAAGGGGGGCGCTTGCCAATGAGCAGTTCTTC	CASSLRGALANEQFF